This passage covers 20 T cell receptor beta chains from one sample sequenced in a study of beta chain features in type 1 diabetes (dated by TCRdb to 2016 to 2019). Libraries were prepared through the immunoSEQ multiplex PCR assay. The entire isolated RNA was reverse transcribed using the High Capacity cDNA Reverse Transcription Kit, and thus expressed TCRB transcripts were sequenced. The immuneACCESS repertoire file appears here via TCRdb, limited to in-frame rearrangements. These files lack a portion of the clones; in checked studies, under half of the deficit traces to unresolved V genes, and the cause of the others is not known. Here the sample has fewer than 650,000 clones; around 15% occur a single time. About 0.087% of the sample goes to the ten largest clones. The sample consisted of naive CD4+ T cells from blood. Interpreted using the paper, the cell subset or site label stands for: true naive CD4+ T cells. All receptors come from a man younger than 30 in good health.

The chain is built from TRBV27 and TRBJ1-1, with 9 nucleotides matching TRBD1. CDR3 size: 14 residues. The ends lost 5 bases at V and 4 bases at J; junction bases unmatched: 5. Looked up from germline, CDR1 is MNHEY and CDR2 is SMNVEV (reference sequence). The CDR3 nucleotides are TGTGCCAGCAGTCCTTGGGACAGGGCCACTGAAGCTTTCTTT. The encoded protein is CASSPWDRATEAFF.

The chain carries TRBV7-9 and TRBJ2-4; D perhaps matches TRBD1 (5 bases). Germline V CDR1 and CDR2: SEHNR, FQNEAQ (reference sequence). The CDR3 loop spans 12 amino acids. Deletions cut 1 base from V and 7 bases from J, with 5 bases between. The CDR3 DNA reads TGTGCCAGCAGCTTAGACAGGAACATTCAGTACTTC. Its translation: CASSLDRNIQYF.

CDR3 DNA sequence: TGTGCCAGCAGTCCAAACGGGCTAGCGGGAGGTGGGACCGGGGAGCTGTTTTTT. Protein product: CASSPNGLAGGGTGELFF. This rearrangement joins TRBV28 to TRBJ2-2; 11 positions match TRBD2. The V segment lost 5 bases and the J segment 5 bases; nucleotides outside the gene matches: 13. Germline assignment: CDR1 MDHEN and CDR2 SYDVKM. This CDR3 comprises 18 residues.

This clone was seen a handful of times. J is TRBJ2-7 and V is TRBV4-3; the match to TRBD1 covers 8 bases. CDR3 length equals 16 residues. V trimming: 0 bases; J trimming: 4 bases; junction bases outside the gene matches: 8. Per germline, CDR1 LGHNA and CDR2 YSLEER. CDR3: CASSQDMAGGRYEQYF. As DNA, the CDR3 is TGCGCCAGCAGCCAAGATATGGCAGGGGGCAGATACGAGCAGTACTTC.

The V and J genes are TRBV19 and TRBJ1-4; D is unresolved. The CDR3 runs to 15 residues. Germline V gene sequence: CDR1 LNHDA, CDR2 SQIVND (reference sequence). The V end was cut by 0 bases, the J end by 10 bases, with 15 bases between. The CDR3 here is CASSIDSSLGGKLFF. CDR3 bases: TGTGCCAGTAGTATAGACAGTTCCTTAGGAGGAAAACTGTTTTTT.

As DNA, the CDR3 is TGTGCCAGCAGCCTCGGACAGAACTATGGCTACACCTTC. Encoded protein: CASSLGQNYGYTF. V is TRBV6-6 and J is TRBJ1-2; D may be TRBD1 (6 bases). With 6 bases removed from V and 2 bases from J, the gap between germline ends came to 10 bases. Per germline, CDR1 MNHNY and CDR2 SVGAGI (reference sequence). The CDR3 totals 13 residues.

V usage is TRBV11-2 and J usage is TRBJ1-4, with a possible D match to TRBD1 (5 bases). CDR1 and CDR2 from the germline V gene are SGHAT and FQNNGV. The V and J ends lost 1 base and 7 bases respectively, with 13 bases between them. This CDR3 region has 15 residues. CDR3 residues: CASSLGQGRGEKLFF. For the CDR3, the DNA is TGTGCCAGCAGCTTAGGGCAGGGAAGAGGTGAAAAACTGTTTTTT.

The V call is TRBV6-6, the J call TRBJ2-1; perhaps TRBD1 as D (5 bases). Trimming pared 2 bases from V and 7 bases from J, leaving 12 bases between. CDR3 size: 14 residues. CDR1 MNHNY and CDR2 SVGAGI come from the germline V gene (reference sequence). CDR3 nucleotides: TGTGCCAGCAGTTACGGCAGGGCCCCTAATGAGCAGTTCTTC. Amino acid sequence: CASSYGRAPNEQFF.

This chain connects TRBV5-1 to TRBJ2-1; D assignment may be TRBD1 or TRBD2 (6 bases each). Germline V gene sequence: CDR1 SGHRS, CDR2 YFSETQ. The CDR3 has 14 residues. Trimming removed 4 bases at V and 12 bases at J, with 20 bases between. CDR3 sequence: CASSTGGQLRLQFF. CDR3 in DNA: TGCGCCAGCAGCACTGGGGGGCAGTTGCGTTTGCAGTTCTTC.

The chain is built from TRBV29-1 and TRBJ2-1, with D unclear. Germline V CDR1 and CDR2: SQVTM, ANQGSEA. V gave up 0 bases and J gave up 4 bases, with 1 base separating them. The CDR3 loop spans 11 amino acids. The CDR3 protein is CSVEEYNEQFF. CDR3 nucleotides: TGCAGCGTTGAAGAGTACAATGAGCAGTTCTTC.

The chain is built from TRBV4-3 and TRBJ2-3; D gene unclear. The germline V gene has CDR1 LGHNA and CDR2 YSLEER. Trimming shortened V by 0 bases and J by 14 bases, and 18 bases separated the two germline ends. CDR3 size: 14 residues. CDR3 in amino acids: CASSQDIEASPRYF. The CDR3 DNA reads TGCGCCAGCAGCCAAGATATAGAGGCCTCCCCTCGGTATTTT.

This clone is a singleton in its sample. The chain is built from TRBV27 and TRBJ2-1; D remains ambiguous. V was clipped by 5 bases and J by 6 bases, with 14 bases between them. The CDR3 loop spans 14 amino acids. In germline, CDR1 is MNHEY, CDR2 SMNVEV (reference sequence). CDR3 nucleotides: TGTGCCAGCAGTCTCACCCCGAAGGTCAATGAGCAGTTCTTC. Its protein product is CASSLTPKVNEQFF.

A few counts support this clone. The CDR3 bases are TGTGCCAGCAGCTCGGGACCCGGCGAGCAGTACTTC. Its protein is CASSSGPGEQYF. The rearrangement uses TRBV7-2 and TRBJ2-7, with D perhaps TRBD1 or TRBD2 (5 bases each). V dropped 4 bases and J dropped 6 bases, with 10 bases sitting between them. CDR1 SGHTA and CDR2 FQGNSA come from the germline V gene. CDR3 length: 12 amino acids.

The chain is built from TRBV9 and TRBJ2-1, with a weak D call TRBD2 (5 bases). This CDR3 contains 15 residues. Trimming left V 3 bases short and J 0 bases short, with 10 bases between. CDR1 is SGDLS and CDR2 is YYNGEE in the germline V gene. DNA of the CDR3: TGTGCCAGCAGCGCCCCGGGAAGCTCCTACAATGAGCAGTTCTTC. Amino acids: CASSAPGSSYNEQFF.

The J gene is TRBJ2-5, the V gene TRBV10-3, with 8 bases fitting TRBD1. The CDR3 covers 15 residues. Germline CDR1 is ENHRY and CDR2 is SYGVKD. Losses at the gene ends were 3 bases for V and 4 bases for J; bases not matched to a gene: 7. This CDR3 is CAISERQGNRETQYF. The CDR3 DNA is TGTGCCATCAGTGAACGACAGGGGAACCGAGAGACCCAGTACTTC.

This clone was detected a few times. This sample also contains other DNA sequences that code for the same CDR3. This chain uses TRBV18 with TRBJ1-1; D may be TRBD1 (5 bases). From germline, CDR1 is KGHSH and CDR2 LQKENI. V was trimmed by 3 bases and J by 1 base, leaving 9 bases between them. This CDR3 has 14 amino acids. The CDR3 here is CASSPATGNTEAFF. For the CDR3, the DNA is TGTGCCAGCTCACCCGCAACAGGGAACACTGAAGCTTTCTTT.

This clone has just a few counts. The rearrangement links TRBV2 to TRBJ2-7, with D tentatively TRBD1 (5 bases). There are 13 residues in the CDR3. With 4 bases removed from V and 7 bases from J, the gap between germline ends came to 14 bases. Germline lookup yields CDR1 SNHLY and CDR2 FYNNEI. The CDR3 sequence is CASSAGRRSEQYF. In nucleotides, the CDR3 is TGTGCCAGCAGTGCAGGGCGAAGGTCAGAGCAGTACTTC.

CDR3 nucleotide sequence: TGTGCCAGCCGGCTGGGGCTAGCGACCGTCCCAGGGACCCAGTACTTC. It specifies CASRLGLATVPGTQYF. This chain joins TRBV28 and TRBJ2-5; D is possibly TRBD2 (6 bases). CDR3 length equals 16 residues. CDR1 is MDHEN and CDR2 is SYDVKM in the germline V gene. V was cut by 8 bases and J by 7 bases, with 26 bases left in between.

This clone has only a few counts. The chain has TRBV5-1 and TRBJ2-6; no clear D gene. With 5 bases removed from V and 7 bases from J, the gap between germline ends came to 10 bases. This CDR3 has 13 amino acids. Germline lookup yields CDR1 SGHRS and CDR2 YFSETQ. The DNA for the CDR3 is TGCGCCAGCAGGTTGATGGAAGCCAACGTCCTGACTTTC. This gives the protein CASRLMEANVLTF.

The chain recombines TRBV7-3 with TRBJ2-4; 10 positions agree with TRBD2. This CDR3 region has 16 residues. V lost 4 bases and J lost 5; bases outside the gene matches: 8. CDR1 is SGHTA, CDR2 FQGTGA, per germline. The CDR3 sequence: CASSSSGRAAQNIQYF. CDR3 nucleotides: TGTGCCAGCAGCTCCAGCGGGAGGGCTGCGCAAAACATTCAGTACTTC.